This T cell receptor beta chain derives from a study of T-cell reconstitution after alpha-beta-depleted transplantation in children. This clonotype was picked up a small number of times. Trimming took off 8 bases at V and 3 bases at J, with 8 bases between the two ends. Germline V gives CDR1 SGHVT, CDR2 SQSDAQ. This CDR3 contains 11 residues. Unique molecular identifiers were incorporated during preparation of the TCRbeta library. From the PCR reads, TCRdb called clonotypes with MiXCR, one entry per CDR3 protein. The repertoire holds around 600,000 distinct CDR3 sequences, with 16% as singletons. V usage is TRBV7-4 and J usage is TRBJ2-7; D gene ambiguous. The sequence came from a human donor who donated a stem cell graft to a child with acute myeloid leukemia. Sequencing used PBMCs from the stem cell graft donor, obtained from the stem cell graft. The CDR3 here is CASLPHYEQYF. The CDR3 nucleotides are TGTGCCAGCCTCCCCCACTACGAGCAGTACTTC. Variable domain in full (rest from reference TRBV7-4 and TRBJ2-7): GAGVSQSPRYKVAKRGRDVALRCDSISGHVTLYWYRQTLGQGSEVLTYSQSDAQRDKSGRPSGRFSAERPERSVSTLKIQRTEQGDSAVYLCASLPHYEQYFGPGTRLTVT.